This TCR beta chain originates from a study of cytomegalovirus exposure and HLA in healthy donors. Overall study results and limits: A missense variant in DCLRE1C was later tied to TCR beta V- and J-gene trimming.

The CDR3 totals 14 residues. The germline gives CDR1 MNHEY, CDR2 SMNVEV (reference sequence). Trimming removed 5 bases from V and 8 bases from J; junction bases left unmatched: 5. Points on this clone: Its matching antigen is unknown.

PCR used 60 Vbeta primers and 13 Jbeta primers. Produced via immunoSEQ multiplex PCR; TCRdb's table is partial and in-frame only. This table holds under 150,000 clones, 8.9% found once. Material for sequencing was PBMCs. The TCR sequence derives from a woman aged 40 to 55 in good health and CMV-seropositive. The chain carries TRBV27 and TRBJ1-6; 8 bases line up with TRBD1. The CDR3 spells CASSLGQGHSPLHF. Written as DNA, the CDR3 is TGTGCCAGCAGTCTCGGACAGGGCCATTCACCCCTCCACTTT.